This T cell receptor beta chain was identified during a study of T cell responses to AZD1222 COVID-19 vaccine. As for the study in general: Second doses at about 4 or about 12 weeks were pooled. General observations from the study: Just six people given AZD1222 tested seropositive at baseline. Females outnumbered males among donors, who were mostly white British; clonal diversity was possibly underestimated. Epitopes outside B.1.351 and B.1.1.7 mutated regions reportedly drew nearly half of spike TCRs.

The germline CDR1 and CDR2 sequences are LNHNV and YYDKDF (reference sequence). Deletions cut 1 base from V and 6 bases from J, with 10 bases between. CDR3 length: 14 residues. Libraries were prepared by immunoSEQ multiplex PCR; TCRdb keeps only in-frame clonotypes and omits some of them. The sample consists of 130,000 to 150,000 clones, 92% of them appearing once. Comments on this clone: The antigen remains unidentified.

The rearrangement uses TRBV15 and TRBJ2-1, with D perhaps matching TRBD1 (5 bases). The clonotype was recovered from an adult in good health. Sequenced material: peripheral blood, taken on day 0 of AZD1222 vaccination. The CDR3 here is CATSRGRGGNEQFF. The CDR3 region has the DNA TGTGCCACCAGCAGAGGAAGGGGTGGCAATGAGCAGTTCTTC.